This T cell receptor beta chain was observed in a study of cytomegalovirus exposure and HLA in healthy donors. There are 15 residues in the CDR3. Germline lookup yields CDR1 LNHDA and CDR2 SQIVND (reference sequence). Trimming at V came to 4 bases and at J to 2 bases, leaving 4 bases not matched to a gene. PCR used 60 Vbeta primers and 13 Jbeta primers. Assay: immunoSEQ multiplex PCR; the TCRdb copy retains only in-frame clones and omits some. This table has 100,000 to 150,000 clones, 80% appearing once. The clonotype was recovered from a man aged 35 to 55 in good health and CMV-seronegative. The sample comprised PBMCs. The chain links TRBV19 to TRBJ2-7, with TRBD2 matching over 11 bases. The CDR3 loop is CASSTRTSGPYEQYF. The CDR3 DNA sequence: TGTGCCAGTAGTACGAGGACTAGCGGGCCCTACGAGCAGTACTTC.